The 27 T cell receptor beta chains given below trace back to one sample, sequenced in a study of blood T cells in healthy people across ages. Sample-barcoded 5' priming and a J-beta primer mix drove a second PCR of roughly 6 to 12 cycles. TCRdb processed the 5' RACE reads anew with MiXCR; each CDR3 protein has one entry. The repertoire holds 700,000 or so distinct CDR3 sequences, 22% seen once, with about 22% in the top ten. The sample taken for sequencing was blood. These receptors were taken from an older man in good health.

The chain uses TRBV24-1 and TRBJ2-3; the D gene is possibly TRBD1 (6 bases). This CDR3 is 15 amino acids long. From germline, CDR1 is KGHDR and CDR2 SFDVKD. V lost 10 bases and J 9 bases, leaving 25 bases between the germline ends. DNA of the CDR3: TGTGCCACTACTGATTCAGGGGAGTCCGGAGACACGCAGTATTTT. It specifies CATTDSGESGDTQYF.

The chain uses TRBV11-3 and TRBJ2-2; D gene uncertain. Germline V gene data show CDR1 as SGHNT and CDR2 as YENEEA. Trimming took 5 bases from V and 2 from J, leaving 18 bases between them. The CDR3 loop spans 17 amino acids. DNA of the CDR3: TGTGCCAGCAGCCCAGGAGAAGGGCGGCAAAACACCGGGGAGCTGTTTTTT. It yields the protein CASSPGEGRQNTGELFF.

The chain couples TRBV5-1 to TRBJ2-6; D unclear. Germline values: CDR1 SGHRS, CDR2 YFSETQ. Trimming took off 0 bases at V and 0 bases at J, with 13 bases between the two ends. CDR3 length: 18 amino acids. The DNA for the CDR3 is TGCGCCAGCAGCTTGGTCAGCGTAGTAAGCTCTGGGGCCAACGTCCTGACTTTC. The encoded protein is CASSLVSVVSSGANVLTF.

The V call is TRBV20-1, the J call TRBJ2-5; the match to TRBD2 covers 9 bases. The last part of the DNA fits TRBJ2-7 better; the J call may be wrong. This CDR3 has 13 residues. Germline-derived CDR1 and CDR2 are DFQATT and SNEGSKA (reference sequence). In DNA form, the CDR3 reads TGCAGTGCCCCACCGGGACTAGCAAACGAGCAGTACTTC. It translates to CSAPPGLANEQYF.

This clonotype was seen more than once but under ten times. The DNA for the CDR3 is TGCAGCGTTGAAGCCAGTAGAGAAGCTTTCTTT. This codes for CSVEASREAFF. This sequence joins TRBV29-1 and TRBJ1-1; the D is unclear. CDR3 length equals 11 residues. CDR1 is SQVTM and CDR2 is ANQGSEA in the germline V gene. Trimming removed 1 base at V and 8 bases at J, with 8 bases between.

J is TRBJ1-1 and V is TRBV28; unclear D gene. V was clipped by 7 bases and J by 3 bases, with 15 bases between them. The length of the CDR3 is 14 residues. Germline assignment: CDR1 MDHEN and CDR2 SYDVKM. The CDR3 DNA reads TGTGCCAGCATCCCGCCGGGGATTTACACTGAAGCTTTCTTT. This codes for CASIPPGIYTEAFF.

The gene calls are TRBV12-3 or TRBV12-4 and TRBJ1-2, with TRBD1 identical over 11 bases. The CDR3 has 15 residues. The V segment lost 0 bases and the J segment 6 bases; nucleotides outside the gene matches: 3. The CDR3 sequence: CASSLARDRGNGYTF. CDR3 coding DNA: TGTGCCAGCAGTTTAGCGCGGGACAGGGGGAATGGCTACACCTTC.

Points on this clonotype: Without the conserved terminal phenylalanine or tryptophan, this CDR3 likely stems from a read error. V is TRBV12-3 or TRBV12-4 and J is TRBJ2-3; D unresolved. The CDR3 is 14 residues long. V shed 7 bases and J shed 3 bases, with 14 bases lying between them. In nucleotides, the CDR3 is TGTGCCAGCAAATTAGACGTGGGAACAGATACGCAGTATTCT. Encoded protein: CASKLDVGTDTQYS.

This clonotype was observed a handful of times. This rearrangement joins TRBV20-1 to TRBJ1-6; D possibly corresponds to TRBD1 (5 bases). In germline, CDR1 is DFQATT, CDR2 SNEGSKA (reference sequence). The ends were cut back, 0 bases at V and 7 bases at J, with 10 bases in the middle. The CDR3 contains 14 residues. CDR3 amino acids: CSARDLPGNSPLHF. CDR3 DNA sequence: TGCAGTGCTAGAGATTTACCAGGGAATTCACCCCTCCACTTT.

This clonotype was counted ten times or more. The chain carries TRBV29-1 and TRBJ2-5, with D hard to call. CDR1 SQVTM and CDR2 ANQGSEA come from the germline V gene. The CDR3 spans 16 residues. V was cut by 0 bases and J by 2 bases, with 16 bases left in between. The CDR3: CSVEDPPGGEQETQYF. The CDR3 DNA follows: TGCAGCGTTGAAGATCCCCCAGGCGGAGAGCAAGAGACCCAGTACTTC.

This clonotype was seen a handful of times. This sequence joins TRBV7-9 and TRBJ2-1; 11 nucleotides match TRBD2. The CDR3 has 15 amino acids. V gave up 6 bases and J gave up 4 bases; unmatched junction bases: 5. CDR1 is SEHNR and CDR2 is FQNEAQ in the germline V gene (reference sequence). CDR3 region: CASRSPSGGYNEQFF. In DNA, the CDR3 is TGTGCCAGCAGGTCTCCTAGCGGGGGGTACAATGAGCAGTTCTTC.

This clonotype appeared once. The junction departs from the called germline gene at one end, perhaps through a read error. This sequence joins TRBV28 and TRBJ2-7; D gene uncertain. The DNA end favors TRBJ2-1, so the J call may be wrong. The V gene's germline CDR1 is MDHEN and CDR2 SYDVKM. The CDR3 has 13 amino acids. This CDR3 reads CASSQRAYNKQFF. The CDR3 DNA is TGTGCCAGCAGTCAGAGAGCCTACAATAAGCAGTTCTTC.

CDR3 nucleotide sequence: TGCAGTGTACCTACGGGGTTCGTGGACGGAAGCAACTATGGCTACACCTTC. This encodes CSVPTGFVDGSNYGYTF. This chain joins TRBV20-1 and TRBJ1-2; D ambiguous. Germline loops: CDR1 DFQATT, CDR2 SNEGSKA (reference sequence). The CDR3 consists of 17 residues. Trimming stripped 7 bases from V and 2 bases from J, with 26 bases between.

This chain links TRBV5-1 with TRBJ1-2; D is ambiguous. This CDR3 is built from 14 residues. V shed 1 base and J shed 5 bases, with 12 bases lying between them. Germline assignment: CDR1 SGHRS and CDR2 YFSETQ. This CDR3 is CASSLMVGEYGYTF. CDR3 nucleotide sequence: TGCGCCAGCAGCTTGATGGTTGGGGAGTATGGCTACACCTTC.

This clonotype was detected only a few times. The genes are TRBV7-2 and TRBJ1-4, with a weak D call TRBD1 (6 bases). CDR3 length: 17 residues. Germline V lookup: CDR1 SGHTA, CDR2 FQGNSA. The ends were cut back, 5 bases at V and 0 bases at J, with 16 bases in the middle. The CDR3 DNA sequence: TGTGCCAGCAGCACGCAAACCGGGACAACAACTAATGAAAAACTGTTTTTT. This codes for CASSTQTGTTTNEKLFF.

V is TRBV25-1 and J is TRBJ1-2, with no clear D. The V gene's germline CDR1 is MGHDK and CDR2 SYGVNS. This CDR3 has 9 residues. The V end lost 10 bases, the J end lost 14 bases, and 14 bases lay between the germline ends. CDR3 residues: CATRSVRTF. CDR3 coding DNA: TGTGCCACCCGTTCGGTGCGGACCTTC.

The genes are TRBV20-1 and TRBJ2-3, with 9 bases lining up with TRBD2. The germline gives CDR1 DFQATT, CDR2 SNEGSKA (reference sequence). The CDR3 runs to 13 residues. V gave up 5 bases and J gave up 10 bases; unmatched junction bases: 10. DNA for the CDR3: TGCAGTGCTTCCGGGACTAGCACAGGTGCGCAGTATTTT. Translation: CSASGTSTGAQYF.

The chain combines TRBV7-9 with TRBJ2-7; the D gene is possibly TRBD2 (6 bases). CDR3 length: 11 amino acids. Germline V gives CDR1 SEHNR, CDR2 FQNEAQ (reference sequence). Trimming took off 5 bases at V and 13 bases at J, with 15 bases between the two ends. CDR3 loop: CASSKSSGTYF. Written as DNA, the CDR3 is TGTGCCAGCAGCAAAAGCTCAGGGACTTACTTC.

Comments on this clonotype: Without the conserved terminal phenylalanine or tryptophan, this CDR3 likely stems from a read error. The genes are TRBV7-9 and TRBJ2-1; D remains unclear. V gave up 4 bases and J gave up 6 bases, with 7 bases separating them. CDR3 size: 12 residues. CDR1 and CDR2 (germline): SEHNR, FQNEAQ (reference sequence). CDR3: CASSSAGNEQFI. The DNA of the CDR3 is TGTGCCAGCAGCTCGGCAGGCAATGAGCAGTTCATC.

The V call is TRBV20-1, the J call TRBJ1-5; D is unclear. The CDR3 loop spans 15 amino acids. Trimming pared 0 bases from V and 1 base from J, leaving 10 bases between. Germline CDR1 and CDR2: DFQATT and SNEGSKA (reference sequence). This CDR3 is CSAREPLRSNQPQHF. The CDR3 coding sequence is TGCAGTGCTAGAGAACCACTAAGGAGCAATCAGCCCCAGCATTTT.

There are a few counts of this clonotype. The V call is TRBV2, the J call TRBJ2-4; TRBD1 agrees at 9 bases. This CDR3 region has 18 residues. After removal of 6 bases from V and 1 base from J, the junction contained 13 bases not matched to a gene. Germline values: CDR1 SNHLY, CDR2 FYNNEI. In DNA, the CDR3 is TGTGCCAGCAGGAGTGACAGGGGGGCCTCCTATGCCAAAAACATTCAGTACTTC. It specifies CASRSDRGASYAKNIQYF.

This chain links TRBV20-1 with TRBJ2-3; TRBD2 agrees at 11 bases. The CDR3 spans 14 residues. After removal of 5 bases from V and 3 bases from J, the junction contained 4 bases not matched to a gene. Germline V gene data show CDR1 as DFQATT and CDR2 as SNEGSKA (reference sequence). The CDR3 is CSALLAGVTDTQYF. In DNA form, the CDR3 reads TGCAGTGCTCTACTAGCGGGGGTAACAGATACGCAGTATTTT.

The CDR3, as DNA: TGCAGCGTTGAAGGGTTAGGAGTAGGGAACTATGGCTACACCTTC. Its translation is CSVEGLGVGNYGYTF. The V call is TRBV29-1, the J call TRBJ1-2, with D unresolved. The V end was cut by 1 base, the J end by 2 bases, with 14 bases between. The CDR3 loop spans 15 amino acids. Germline assignment: CDR1 SQVTM and CDR2 ANQGSEA.

This clonotype was picked up a small number of times. J is TRBJ2-2 and V is TRBV20-1; D might be TRBD1 or TRBD2, each matching 5 bases. The CDR3 runs 13 residues. Deletions cut 0 bases from V and 7 bases from J, with 9 bases between. The V gene's germline CDR1 is DFQATT and CDR2 SNEGSKA (reference sequence). CDR3 protein: CSARDGAGGELFF. In nucleotides, the CDR3 is TGCAGTGCTAGAGACGGGGCCGGCGGGGAGCTGTTTTTT.

The table lists this clonotype with a few counts. V and J are TRBV24-1 and TRBJ1-2; D is ambiguous. Per germline, CDR1 KGHDR and CDR2 SFDVKD. Trimming removed 6 bases from V and 4 bases from J, with 14 bases in between. The CDR3 has 14 residues. CDR3 DNA sequence: TGTGCCACCAGTTCCTCAGGCTTGACCTATGGCTACACCTTC. Encoded protein: CATSSSGLTYGYTF.

This clonotype was seen many times. The rearrangement uses TRBV4-3 and TRBJ2-1; TRBD2 aligns across 12 bases. V gave up 4 bases and J gave up 5 bases; unmatched junction bases: 3. Germline CDR1 LGHNA, CDR2 YSLEER. This CDR3 is built from 15 residues. CDR3 sequence (DNA): TGCGCCAGCAGCCCAGGACTAGCGGGGAACAATGAGCAGTTCTTC. Translation gives CASSPGLAGNNEQFF.

J is TRBJ2-1 and V is TRBV7-2; 8 bases are a match to TRBD2. The CDR3 loop spans 15 amino acids. Germline loops: CDR1 SGHTA, CDR2 FQGNSA. Losses at the gene ends were 7 bases for V and 8 bases for J; bases not matched to a gene: 13. The CDR3 is CASIKMSGSRDEQFF. The CDR3 coding sequence is TGTGCCAGCATCAAGATGAGCGGGAGCCGTGATGAGCAGTTCTTC.